This T cell receptor beta chain was profiled in a study of beta chain features in type 1 diabetes. Study-wide points: PCR might show a preference for shorter templates, equally across patients and controls.

About this clone itself: No antigen is known for it.

Naive, central memory, regulatory and stem cell-like memory cells within the CD4+ compartment were sorted using CD45RO/CCR7/CD25/CD127/CD95/CD27. Populations isolated by sorting all had purity greater than 95%. Expressed TCRB transcripts were sequenced, since all the RNA that had been isolated was reverse transcribed. Some clones are missing from TCRdb's copy, which holds only in-frame ones; the method was immunoSEQ multiplex PCR. The profile shows some 25,000 clones, over 60% of them singletons. The sequence came from a woman in her thirties or forties in good health. Sequencing was performed on Tregs from blood.

The CDR3 nucleotides are TGTGCCAGCAGCTTGTGGTATACAGGTCAAGAGCAGTACTTC. Protein product: CASSLWYTGQEQYF. The rearrangement uses TRBV5-4 and TRBJ2-7, with D perhaps TRBD1 (5 bases). The CDR3 has 14 amino acids. The germline gives CDR1 SGHNT, CDR2 YYREEE (reference sequence). Trimming shortened V by 1 base and J by 7 bases, and 15 bases separated the two germline ends.